The 2 T cell receptor beta chains below all came from one sample that was sequenced in a study of neurological immune-mediated disorders. TCRdb ran MiXCR on the 5' RACE reads and lists one entry per CDR3 protein. The sample includes over 35,000 distinct CDR3 sequences, 3.5% to 4.5% of them seen just once. Sequencing was carried out using PBMCs. The source of these receptors is a man younger than 45 with multiple sclerosis.

The chain links TRBV6-4 to TRBJ2-1, with 11 bases matching TRBD2. This CDR3 is built from 17 residues. The junction had 5 bases not matched to a gene; V was cut back by 0 bases and J by 4 bases. Germline-derived CDR1 and CDR2 are MRHNA and SNTAGT. CDR3 residues: CASSDSTSGDPYNEQFF. The CDR3 bases are TGTGCCAGCAGTGACTCGACTAGCGGGGACCCTTACAATGAGCAGTTCTTC.

This clonotype occurred many times. This chain's CDR3 is CASSLVLAGAKNIQYF. The DNA of the CDR3 is TGTGCCAGCAGCTTGGTCTTGGCGGGGGCCAAAAACATTCAGTACTTC. The chain uses TRBV5-6 and TRBJ2-4; perhaps TRBD2 as D (6 bases). This CDR3 region has 16 residues. Between the trimmed V and J ends, which lost 0 bases and 1 base, there was a span of 11 bases. CDR1 SGHDT and CDR2 YYEEEE come from the germline V gene.